This T cell receptor (beta chain) was sequenced in a study of cytomegalovirus exposure and HLA in healthy donors. The overall study: The early release's HLA-typed donors yielded approximately 82 million unique TCRs. Study-wide results and limits: Analysis performed later showed TCR beta chains linked to HLA being more clonally expanded than equally common others. Using the classifier, cytomegalovirus status was reportedly diagnosed with high specificity and sensitivity.

This clone was detected only a few times. As yet, its antigen is unknown. The CDR3 runs to 14 residues. The V and J ends lost 6 bases and 2 bases, in that order; junction bases with no gene match: 4. Per germline, CDR1 MNHNS and CDR2 SASEGT. The PCR was carried out with 60 Vbeta primers and 13 Jbeta primers. The protocol was immunoSEQ multiplex PCR, while the TCRdb copy is restricted to in-frame clones and leaves out a portion. The table includes about 170,000 clones, around 78% detected once. The TCR sequence derives from a woman younger than 45 in good health and CMV-seropositive. The sample consisted of PBMCs. The chain links TRBV6-1 to TRBJ1-3, with TRBD1 matching over 7 bases. CDR3 protein: CASRPTGPGNTIYF. In nucleotides, the CDR3 is TGTGCCAGCAGACCGACAGGGCCTGGAAACACCATATATTTT.